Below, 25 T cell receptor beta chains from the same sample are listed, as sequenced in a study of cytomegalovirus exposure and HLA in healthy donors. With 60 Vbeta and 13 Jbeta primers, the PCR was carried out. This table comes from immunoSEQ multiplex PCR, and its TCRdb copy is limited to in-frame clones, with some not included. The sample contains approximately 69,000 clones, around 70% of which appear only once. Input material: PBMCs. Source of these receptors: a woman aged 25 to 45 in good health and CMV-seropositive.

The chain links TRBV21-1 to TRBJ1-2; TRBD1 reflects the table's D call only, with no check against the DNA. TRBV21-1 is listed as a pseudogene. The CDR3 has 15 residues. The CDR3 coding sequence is TGTGCCAGCAGCCCTTTCGGGACAGGGGGCTATGGCTACACCTTC. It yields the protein CASSPFGTGGYGYTF.

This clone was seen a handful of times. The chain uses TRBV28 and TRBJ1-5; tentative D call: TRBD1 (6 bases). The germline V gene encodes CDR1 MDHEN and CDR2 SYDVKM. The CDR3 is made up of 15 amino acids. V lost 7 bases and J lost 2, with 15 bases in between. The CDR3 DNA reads TGTGCCAGCACCAGAAAGGCAGGGGGCAATCAGCCCCAGCATTTT. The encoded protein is CASTRKAGGNQPQHF.

CDR3 sequence reads: CAWNTGVDTQYF. CDR3 DNA sequence: TGTGCCTGGAATACGGGAGTAGATACGCAGTATTTT. The chain uses TRBV30 and TRBJ2-3; TRBD2 might be the D (6 bases). Germline V gives CDR1 GTSNPN, CDR2 SVGIG (reference sequence). The CDR3 covers 12 residues. V was clipped by 4 bases and J by 5 bases, with 10 bases between them.

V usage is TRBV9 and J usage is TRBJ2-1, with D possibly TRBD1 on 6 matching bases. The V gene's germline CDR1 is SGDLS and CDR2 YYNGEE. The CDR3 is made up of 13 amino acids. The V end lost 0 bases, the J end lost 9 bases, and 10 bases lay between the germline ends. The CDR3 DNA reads TGTGCCAGCAGCGTAGAGGTAGGGGGTGAGCAGTTCTTC. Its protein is CASSVEVGGEQFF.

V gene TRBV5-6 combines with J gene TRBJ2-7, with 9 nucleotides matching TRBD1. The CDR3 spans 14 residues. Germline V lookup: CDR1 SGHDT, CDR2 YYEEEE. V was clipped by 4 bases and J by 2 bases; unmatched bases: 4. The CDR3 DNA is TGTGCCAGCAGCATCCGGGACAGGGCCTACGAGCAGTACTTC. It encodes CASSIRDRAYEQYF.

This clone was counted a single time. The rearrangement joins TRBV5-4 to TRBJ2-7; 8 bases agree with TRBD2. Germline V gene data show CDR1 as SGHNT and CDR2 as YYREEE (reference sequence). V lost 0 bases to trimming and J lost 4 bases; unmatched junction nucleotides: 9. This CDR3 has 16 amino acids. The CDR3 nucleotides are TGTGCCAGCAGCTTGGGTGATTCAGCGGGAGTATACGAGCAGTACTTC. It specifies CASSLGDSAGVYEQYF.

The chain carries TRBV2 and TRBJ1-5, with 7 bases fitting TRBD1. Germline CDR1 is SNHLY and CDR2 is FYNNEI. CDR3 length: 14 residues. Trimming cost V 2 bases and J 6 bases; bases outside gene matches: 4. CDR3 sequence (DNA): TGTGCCAGCAGTGAATCAGGGGGTGGTCAGCCCCAGCATTTT. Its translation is CASSESGGGQPQHF.

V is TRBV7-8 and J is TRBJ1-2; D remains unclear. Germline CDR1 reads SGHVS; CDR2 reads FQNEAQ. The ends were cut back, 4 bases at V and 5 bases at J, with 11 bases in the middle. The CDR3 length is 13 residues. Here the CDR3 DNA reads TGTGCCAGCAGCTCCGCCTCCTATTATGGCTACACCTTC. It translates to CASSSASYYGYTF.

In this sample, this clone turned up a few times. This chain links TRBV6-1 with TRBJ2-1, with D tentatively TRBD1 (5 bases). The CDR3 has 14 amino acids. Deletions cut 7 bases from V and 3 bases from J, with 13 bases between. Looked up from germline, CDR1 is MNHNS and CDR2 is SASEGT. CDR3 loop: CASKDTPIYNEQFF. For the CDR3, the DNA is TGTGCCAGCAAGGACACACCCATCTACAATGAGCAGTTCTTC.

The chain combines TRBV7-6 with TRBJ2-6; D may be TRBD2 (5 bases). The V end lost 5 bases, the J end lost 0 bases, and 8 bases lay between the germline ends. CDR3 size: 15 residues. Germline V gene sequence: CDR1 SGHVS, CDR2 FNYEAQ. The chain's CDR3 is CASSRDYSGANVLTF. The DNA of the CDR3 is TGTGCCAGCAGCCGAGACTACTCTGGGGCCAACGTCCTGACTTTC.

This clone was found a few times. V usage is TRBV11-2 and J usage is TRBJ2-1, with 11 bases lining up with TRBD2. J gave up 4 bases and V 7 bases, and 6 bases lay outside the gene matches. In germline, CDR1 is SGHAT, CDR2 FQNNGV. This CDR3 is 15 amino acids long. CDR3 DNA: TGTGCCAGCAACCCGGGGACTAGCGGTTACAATGAGCAGTTCTTC. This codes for CASNPGTSGYNEQFF.

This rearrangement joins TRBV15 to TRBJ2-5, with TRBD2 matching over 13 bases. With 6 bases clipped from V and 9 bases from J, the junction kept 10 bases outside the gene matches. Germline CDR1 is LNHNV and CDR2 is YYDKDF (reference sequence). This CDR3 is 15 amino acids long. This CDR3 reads CATREAGTSGTSQYF. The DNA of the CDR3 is TGTGCCACCAGAGAAGCCGGGACTAGCGGGACGTCCCAGTACTTC.

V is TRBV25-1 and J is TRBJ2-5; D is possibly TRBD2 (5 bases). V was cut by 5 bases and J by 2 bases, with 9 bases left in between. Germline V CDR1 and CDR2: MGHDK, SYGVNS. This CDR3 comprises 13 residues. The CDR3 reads CASSNGLQETQYF. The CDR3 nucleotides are TGTGCCAGCAGTAACGGACTGCAAGAGACCCAGTACTTC.

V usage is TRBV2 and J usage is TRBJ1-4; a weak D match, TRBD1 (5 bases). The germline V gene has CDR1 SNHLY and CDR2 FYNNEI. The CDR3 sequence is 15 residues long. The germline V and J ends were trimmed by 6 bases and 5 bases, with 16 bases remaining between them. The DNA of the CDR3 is TGTGCCAGCAGATTGGCGGGGGGACTGAATGAAAAACTGTTTTTT. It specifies CASRLAGGLNEKLFF.

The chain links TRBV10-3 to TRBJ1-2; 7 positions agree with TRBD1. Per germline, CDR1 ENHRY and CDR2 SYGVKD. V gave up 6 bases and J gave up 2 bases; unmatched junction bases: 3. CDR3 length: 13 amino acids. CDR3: CAISQQGNYGYTF. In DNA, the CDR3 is TGTGCCATCAGCCAACAGGGGAACTATGGCTACACCTTC.

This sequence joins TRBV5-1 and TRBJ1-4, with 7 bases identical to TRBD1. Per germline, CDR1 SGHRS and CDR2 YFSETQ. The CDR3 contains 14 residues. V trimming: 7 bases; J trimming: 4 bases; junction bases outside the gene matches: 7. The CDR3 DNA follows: TGCGCCAGCGGTTCCGGGACAGTTAATGAAAAACTGTTTTTT. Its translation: CASGSGTVNEKLFF. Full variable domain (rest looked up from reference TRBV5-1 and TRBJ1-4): KAGVTQTPRYLIKTRGQQVTLSCSPISGHRSVSWYQQTPGQGLQFLFEYFSETQRNKGNFPGRFSGRQFSNSRSEMNVSTLELGDSALYLCASGSGTVNEKLFFGSGTQLSVL.

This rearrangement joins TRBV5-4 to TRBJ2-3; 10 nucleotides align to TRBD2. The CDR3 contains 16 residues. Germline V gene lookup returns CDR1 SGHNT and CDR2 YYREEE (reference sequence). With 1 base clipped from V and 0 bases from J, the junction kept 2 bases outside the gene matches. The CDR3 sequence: CASSLSAGGSTDTQYF. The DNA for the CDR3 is TGTGCCAGCAGCTTGTCAGCGGGAGGGAGCACAGATACGCAGTATTTT.

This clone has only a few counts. CDR3 loop: CASSPGSTSTDTQYF. The CDR3 DNA is TGTGCCAGCTCACCAGGGTCGACTAGCACAGATACGCAGTATTTT. This chain uses TRBV18 with TRBJ2-3; D is uncertain. V was trimmed by 2 bases and J by 0 bases, leaving 9 bases between them. Germline V gives CDR1 KGHSH, CDR2 LQKENI. CDR3 size: 15 residues.

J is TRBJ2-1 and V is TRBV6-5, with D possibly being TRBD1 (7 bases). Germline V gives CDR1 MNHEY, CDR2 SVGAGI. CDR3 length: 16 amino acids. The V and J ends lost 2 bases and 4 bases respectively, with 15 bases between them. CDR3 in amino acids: CASSYKTGRIYNEQFF. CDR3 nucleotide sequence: TGTGCCAGCAGTTACAAGACAGGGAGGATATACAATGAGCAGTTCTTC.

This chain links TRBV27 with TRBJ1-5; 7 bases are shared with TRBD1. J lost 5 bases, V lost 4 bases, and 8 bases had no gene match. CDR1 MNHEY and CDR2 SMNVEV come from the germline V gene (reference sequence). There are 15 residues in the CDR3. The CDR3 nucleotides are TGTGCCAGCAGTTCGGCCGGGACAGACTATCAGCCCCAGCATTTT. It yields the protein CASSSAGTDYQPQHF.

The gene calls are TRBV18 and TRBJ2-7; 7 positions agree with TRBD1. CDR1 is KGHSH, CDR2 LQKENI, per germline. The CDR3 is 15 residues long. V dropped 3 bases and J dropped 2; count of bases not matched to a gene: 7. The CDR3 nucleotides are TGTGCCAGCTCACCGGAACGGACAGGCCCCTACGAGCAGTACTTC. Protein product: CASSPERTGPYEQYF.

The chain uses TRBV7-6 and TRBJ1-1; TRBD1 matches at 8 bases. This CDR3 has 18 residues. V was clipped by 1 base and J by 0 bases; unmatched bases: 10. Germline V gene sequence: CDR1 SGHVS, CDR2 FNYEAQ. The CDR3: CASSLEGRGPDMNTEAFF. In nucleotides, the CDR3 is TGTGCCAGCAGCTTAGAAGGCAGGGGGCCGGACATGAACACTGAAGCTTTCTTT. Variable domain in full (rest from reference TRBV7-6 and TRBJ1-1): GAGVSQSPRYKVTKRGQDVALRCDPISGHVSLYWYRQALGQGPEFLTYFNYEAQQDKSGLPNDRFSAERPEGSISTLTIQRTEQRDSAMYRCASSLEGRGPDMNTEAFFGQGTRLTVV.

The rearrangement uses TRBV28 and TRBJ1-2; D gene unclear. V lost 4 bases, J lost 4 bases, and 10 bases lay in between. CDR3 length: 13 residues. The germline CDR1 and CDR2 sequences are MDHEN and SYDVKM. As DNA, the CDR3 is TGTGCCAGCAGTTACGCGGAGGTCTATGGCTACACCTTC. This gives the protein CASSYAEVYGYTF.

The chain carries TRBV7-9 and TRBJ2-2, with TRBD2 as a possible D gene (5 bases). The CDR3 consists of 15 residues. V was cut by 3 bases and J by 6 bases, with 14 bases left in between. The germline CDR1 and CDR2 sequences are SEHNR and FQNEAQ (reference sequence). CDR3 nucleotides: TGTGCCAGCAGCTTGTATAACAGCGGATCCGGGGAGCTGTTTTTT. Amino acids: CASSLYNSGSGELFF. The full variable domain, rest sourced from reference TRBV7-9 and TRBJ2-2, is DTGVSQNPRHKITKRGQNVTFRCDPISEHNRLYWYRQTLGQGPEFLTYFQNEAQLEKSRLLSDRFSAERPKGSFSTLEIQRTEQGDSAMYLCASSLYNSGSGELFFGEGSRLTVL.

The CDR3 DNA sequence: TGTGCCAGTAGTATCACTAGCGGGAGTAATGAGCAGTTCTTC. It translates to CASSITSGSNEQFF. The chain joins TRBV19 to TRBJ2-1; 11 positions agree with TRBD2. Germline trimming cut 3 bases from V and 7 bases from J; bases unmatched to any gene: 2. CDR3 length: 14 amino acids. Germline CDR1 LNHDA, CDR2 SQIVND (reference sequence).